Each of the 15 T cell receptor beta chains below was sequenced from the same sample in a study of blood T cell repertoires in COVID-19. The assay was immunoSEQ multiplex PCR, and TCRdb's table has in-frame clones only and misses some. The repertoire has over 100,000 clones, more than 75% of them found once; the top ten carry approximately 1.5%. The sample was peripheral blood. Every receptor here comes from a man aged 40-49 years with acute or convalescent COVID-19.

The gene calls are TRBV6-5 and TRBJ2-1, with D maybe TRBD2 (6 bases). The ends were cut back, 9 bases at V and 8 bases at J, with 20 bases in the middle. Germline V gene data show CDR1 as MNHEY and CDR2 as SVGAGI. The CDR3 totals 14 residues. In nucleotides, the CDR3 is TGTGCCAGTGGACCGGGACTGCCCCCAGATGAGCAGTTCTTC. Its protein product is CASGPGLPPDEQFF.

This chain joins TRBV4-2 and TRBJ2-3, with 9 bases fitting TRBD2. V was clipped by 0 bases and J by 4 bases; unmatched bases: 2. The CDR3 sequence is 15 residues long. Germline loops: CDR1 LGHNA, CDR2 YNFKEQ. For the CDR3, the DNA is TGTGCCAGCAGCCAAGATCGCGGGGGGGCAGATACGCAGTATTTT. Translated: CASSQDRGGADTQYF.

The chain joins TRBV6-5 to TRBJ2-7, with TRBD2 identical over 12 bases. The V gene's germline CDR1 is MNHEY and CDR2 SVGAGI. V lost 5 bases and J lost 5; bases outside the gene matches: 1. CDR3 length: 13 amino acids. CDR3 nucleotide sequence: TGTGCCAGCAGTCGACTAGCGGGGGACGAGCAGTACTTC. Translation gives CASSRLAGDEQYF.

Written as DNA, the CDR3 is TGTGCCAGCAGTGAAGGCACAGGGAGCTCCTACAATGAGCAGTTCTTC. As protein: CASSEGTGSSYNEQFF. The chain links TRBV2 to TRBJ2-1; D is perhaps TRBD1 (6 bases). The V end lost 1 base, the J end lost 0 bases, and 10 bases lay between the germline ends. The CDR3 consists of 16 residues. CDR1 is SNHLY and CDR2 is FYNNEI in the germline V gene.

In DNA form, the CDR3 reads TGTGCCAGCTCAACGACTGTCGGCGGGAGGGAGACCCAGTACTTC. Its protein product is CASSTTVGGRETQYF. This chain connects TRBV18 to TRBJ2-5, with 8 bases matching TRBD2. Germline V gene data show CDR1 as KGHSH and CDR2 as LQKENI. The CDR3 spans 15 residues. With 5 bases clipped from V and 5 bases from J, the junction kept 10 bases outside the gene matches.

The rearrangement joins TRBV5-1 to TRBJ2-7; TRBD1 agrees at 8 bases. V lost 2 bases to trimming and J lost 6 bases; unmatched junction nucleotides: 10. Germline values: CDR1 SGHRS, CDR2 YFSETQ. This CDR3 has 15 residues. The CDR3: CASSFQGQALGEQYF. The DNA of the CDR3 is TGCGCCAGCAGCTTCCAGGGACAGGCCCTTGGCGAGCAGTACTTC.

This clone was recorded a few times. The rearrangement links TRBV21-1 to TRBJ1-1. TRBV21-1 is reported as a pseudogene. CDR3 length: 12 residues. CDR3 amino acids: CASSAESLTAFF. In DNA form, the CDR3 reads TGTGCCAGCAGCGCGGAGTCTTTAACAGCTTTCTTT.

CDR3 loop: CASSKPGLHYGYTF. Here the CDR3 DNA reads TGTGCCAGTAGTAAACCGGGACTCCACTATGGCTACACCTTC. The chain recombines TRBV19 with TRBJ1-2; perhaps TRBD1 as D (5 bases). CDR1 is LNHDA and CDR2 is SQIVND in the germline V gene (reference sequence). V gave up 4 bases and J gave up 3 bases, with 12 bases separating them. This CDR3 comprises 14 residues. The whole variable domain, filled in from reference TRBV19 and TRBJ1-2, reads DGGITQSPKYLFRKEGQNVTLSCEQNLNHDAMYWYRQDPGQGLRLIYYSQIVNDFQKGDIAEGYSVSREKKESFPLTVTSAQKNPTAFYLCASSKPGLHYGYTFGSGTRLTVV.

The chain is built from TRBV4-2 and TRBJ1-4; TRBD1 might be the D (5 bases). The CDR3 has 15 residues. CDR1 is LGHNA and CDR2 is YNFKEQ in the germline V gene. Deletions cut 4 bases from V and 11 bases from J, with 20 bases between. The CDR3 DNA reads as TGTGCCAGCAGCCCATCGGCAGGGAGGCTGAGGAAACTGTTTTTT. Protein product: CASSPSAGRLRKLFF.

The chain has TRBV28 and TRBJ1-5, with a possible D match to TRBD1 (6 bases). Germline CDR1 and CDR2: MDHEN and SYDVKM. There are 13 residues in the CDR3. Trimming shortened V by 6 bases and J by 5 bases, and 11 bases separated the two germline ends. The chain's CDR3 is CASRGQGYQPQHF. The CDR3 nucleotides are TGTGCCAGCAGGGGGCAGGGGTATCAGCCCCAGCATTTT. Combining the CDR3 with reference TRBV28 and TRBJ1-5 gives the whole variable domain DVKVTQSSRYLVKRTGEKVFLECVQDMDHENMFWYRQDPGLGLRLIYFSYDVKMKEKGDIPEGYSVSREKKERFSLILESASTNQTSMYLCASRGQGYQPQHFGDGTRLSIL.

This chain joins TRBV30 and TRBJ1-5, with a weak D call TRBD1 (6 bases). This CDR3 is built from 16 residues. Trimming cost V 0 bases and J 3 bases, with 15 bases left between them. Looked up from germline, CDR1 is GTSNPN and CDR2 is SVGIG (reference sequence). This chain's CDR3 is CAWSVRAGDFNQPQHF. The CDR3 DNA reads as TGTGCCTGGAGTGTAAGGGCAGGGGATTTCAATCAGCCCCAGCATTTT.

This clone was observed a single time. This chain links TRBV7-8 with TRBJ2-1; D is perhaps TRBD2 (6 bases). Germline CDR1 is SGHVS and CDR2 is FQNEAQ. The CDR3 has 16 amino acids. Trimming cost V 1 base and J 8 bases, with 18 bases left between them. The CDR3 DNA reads TGTGCCAGCAGCTTAGGGGCAGCGGGCCGCGGGGATGAGCAGTTCTTC. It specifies CASSLGAAGRGDEQFF.

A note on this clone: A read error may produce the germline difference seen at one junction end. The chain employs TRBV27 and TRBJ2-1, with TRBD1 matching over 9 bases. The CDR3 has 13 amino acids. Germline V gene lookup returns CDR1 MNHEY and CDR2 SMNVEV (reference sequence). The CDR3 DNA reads TGTGCCAGCAGTTCCCCCCGGGACAGGGAGGGGGTCTTC. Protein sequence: CASSSPRDREGVF.

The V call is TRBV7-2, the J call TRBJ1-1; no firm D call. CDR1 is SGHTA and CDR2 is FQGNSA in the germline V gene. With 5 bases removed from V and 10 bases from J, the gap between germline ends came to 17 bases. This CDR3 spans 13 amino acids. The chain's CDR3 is CASSPYNPVRAFF. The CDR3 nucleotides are TGTGCCAGCAGCCCCTATAACCCCGTTCGAGCTTTCTTT.

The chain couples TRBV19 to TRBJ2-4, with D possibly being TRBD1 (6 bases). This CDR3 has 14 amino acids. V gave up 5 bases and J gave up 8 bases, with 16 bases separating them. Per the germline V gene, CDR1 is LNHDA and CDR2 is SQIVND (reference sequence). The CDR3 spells CASSFRDSGDIQYF. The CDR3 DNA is TGTGCCAGTAGTTTCCGGGATTCAGGGGACATTCAGTACTTC.